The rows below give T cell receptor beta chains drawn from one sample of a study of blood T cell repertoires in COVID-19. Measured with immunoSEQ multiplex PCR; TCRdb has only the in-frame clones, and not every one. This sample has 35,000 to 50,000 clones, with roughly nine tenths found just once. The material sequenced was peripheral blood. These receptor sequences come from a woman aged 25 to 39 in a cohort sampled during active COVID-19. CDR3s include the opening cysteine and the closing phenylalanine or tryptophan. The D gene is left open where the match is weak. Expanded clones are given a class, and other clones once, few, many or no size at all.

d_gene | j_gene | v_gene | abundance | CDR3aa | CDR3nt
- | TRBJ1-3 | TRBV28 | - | CASSLSVRQGGGNTIYF | TGTGCCAGCAGTTTATCCGTCCGCCAGGGAGGCGGAAACACCATATATTTT
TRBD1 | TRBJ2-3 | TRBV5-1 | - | CASSPDRRRGTDTQYF | TGCGCCAGCAGCCCGGACAGGAGACGCGGCACAGATACGCAGTATTTT
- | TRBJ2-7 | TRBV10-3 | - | CAISDLDSGQQYF | TGTGCCATCAGTGATCTGGATAGCGGCCAGCAGTACTTC
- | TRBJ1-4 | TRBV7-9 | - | CASSLGTAGKEKLFF | TGTGCCAGCAGCCTGGGGACTGCCGGTAAGGAAAAACTGTTTTTT
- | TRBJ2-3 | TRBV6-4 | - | CASSVERDDTQYF | TGTGCCAGCAGTGTGGAGAGAGATGATACGCAGTATTTT
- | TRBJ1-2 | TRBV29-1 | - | CSVVPRRTTYGYTF | TGCAGCGTTGTCCCGAGGCGGACAACCTATGGCTACACCTTC
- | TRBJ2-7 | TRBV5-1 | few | CASSLGGPGEQYF | TGCGCCAGCAGCTTGGGAGGGCCGGGCGAGCAGTACTTC
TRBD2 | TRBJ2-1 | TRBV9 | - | CASSVLGTSGSNEQFF | TGTGCCAGCAGCGTACTCGGGACTAGCGGGAGTAATGAGCAGTTCTTC
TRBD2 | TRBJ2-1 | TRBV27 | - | CASSPTSGRAFNEQFF | TGTGCCAGCAGTCCGACTAGCGGGAGGGCTTTCAATGAGCAGTTCTTC
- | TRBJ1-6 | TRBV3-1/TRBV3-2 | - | CASRNTGVGNSPLHF | TGTGCCAGCAGGAATACCGGGGTCGGGAATTCACCCCTCCACTTT
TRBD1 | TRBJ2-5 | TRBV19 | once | CASSNAGTGRETQYF | TGTGCCAGTAGTAACGCCGGGACAGGGCGAGAGACCCAGTACTTC
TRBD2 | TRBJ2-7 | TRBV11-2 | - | CASTYRGGYEQYF | TGTGCCAGCACTTACCGGGGGGGCTACGAGCAGTACTTC
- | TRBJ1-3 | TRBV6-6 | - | CASSATGIFMNTIYF | TGTGCCAGCAGTGCTACAGGGATTTTTATGAACACCATATATTTT
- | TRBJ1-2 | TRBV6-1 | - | CASSEARDGYTF | TGTGCCAGCAGTGAAGCGCGGGATGGCTACACCTTC
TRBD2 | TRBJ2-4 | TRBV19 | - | CASSGAGGPKNIQYF | TGTGCCAGTAGCGGGGCGGGAGGACCCAAAAACATTCAGTACTTC
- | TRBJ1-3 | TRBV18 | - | CASSPPLTAEWSSGNTIYF | TGTGCCAGCTCACCACCGTTGACAGCCGAGTGGTCCTCTGGAAACACCATATATTTT
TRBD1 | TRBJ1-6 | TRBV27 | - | CASSLPRDRGRHYSPLHF | TGTGCCAGCAGTTTACCTCGGGACAGGGGGCGTCATTATTCACCCCTCCACTTT
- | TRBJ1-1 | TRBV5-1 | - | CASSLVRGGTEAFF | TGCGCCAGCAGCTTAGTTAGAGGGGGAACTGAAGCTTTCTTT
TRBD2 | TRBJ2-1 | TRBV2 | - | CASSEWWGLAGASYNEQFF | TGTGCCAGCAGTGAATGGTGGGGACTAGCGGGAGCATCCTACAATGAGCAGTTCTTC
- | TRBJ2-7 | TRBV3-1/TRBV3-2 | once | CASSQAARASYEQYF | TGTGCCAGCAGCCAGGCGGCCAGAGCCTCCTACGAGCAGTACTTC